The clone carrying this TCR beta chain was seen at least ten times. Antigen: not known. This sample was taken from a study of T cell repertoires in cytomegalovirus infection. Overall study: Public signatures in TCR beta pointed to CMV infection and matching HLA type.

TCRdb recomputed calls from the reads with MiXCR, one row per CDR3 protein. The data contain approximately 910,000 distinct CDR3 sequences, about 33% of them seen just once; the ten biggest clones take up about an eighth. Germline V gene sequence: CDR1 SGHTA, CDR2 FQGNSA. Trimming shortened V by 5 bases and J by 0 bases, and 11 bases separated the two germline ends. This CDR3 has 16 amino acids. Study results and caveats: Public TCR beta family frequency separated CMV-and-HLA carriers, including in an independent cohort. Clonotype analysis showed dominance of the ex vivo response by HLA-C-restricted CMV-specific TCR beta clonotypes.

This sequence joins TRBV7-2 and TRBJ2-6; D unclear. The receptor was derived from a human donor in good health (CMV status not recorded). Some clones in this sample may be carry-over from other donors' samples. Sequencing was performed on cultured CD8+ T cells from PBMCs, taken from culture after CMV antigen stimulation. CDR3: CASSPLTDSGANVLTF. CDR3 in DNA: TGTGCCAGCAGCCCCCTAACAGACTCTGGGGCCAACGTCCTGACTTTC.